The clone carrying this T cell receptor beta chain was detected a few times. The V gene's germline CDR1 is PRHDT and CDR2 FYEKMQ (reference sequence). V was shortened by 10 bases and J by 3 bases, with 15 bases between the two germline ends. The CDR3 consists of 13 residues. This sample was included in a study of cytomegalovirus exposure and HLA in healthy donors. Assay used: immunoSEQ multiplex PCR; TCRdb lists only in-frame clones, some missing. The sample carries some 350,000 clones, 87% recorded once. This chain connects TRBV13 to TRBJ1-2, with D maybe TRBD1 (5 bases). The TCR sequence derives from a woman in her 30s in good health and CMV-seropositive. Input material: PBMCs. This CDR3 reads CATTRRGDYGYTF. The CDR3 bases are TGTGCCACCACGAGACGGGGGGACTATGGCTACACCTTC.